The present T cell receptor beta chain was sequenced within a study of OX40 agonist ivuxolimab in advanced cancers. The wider study: Ivuxolimab, which is an agonistic anti-OX40 (CD134) antibody, was administered to the patients. Every patient in dose escalation had hepatocellular carcinoma, melanoma, renal cell or head and neck cancer.

Germline loops: CDR1 SGHVS, CDR2 FNYEAQ. V was cut by 5 bases and J by 3 bases, with 11 bases left in between. CDR3 length: 14 amino acids. General study points: Dosing at 0.1 to 3.0 mg/kg was accompanied by clonal expansion of CD4+ and CD8+ blood T cells by week 6.

Turning to this clone: Its target is not known. The sample carries other DNA sequences with the same CDR3.

Samples of blood were obtained at baseline, on cycle 4 day 1, and on cycle 7 day 1. Generated by immunoSEQ multiplex PCR, the TCRdb table keeps only in-frame clones and is missing some. The sample carries some 35,000 clones, about three quarters recorded once. This clonotype originated in an adult with an advanced solid tumor such as melanoma, head and neck, liver or kidney cancer. The chain links TRBV7-6 to TRBJ1-5; unclear D gene. The material was CD4+ or CD8+ T cells sorted from blood, obtained in a trial of the OX40 agonist ivuxolimab. CDR3 DNA sequence: TGTGCCAGCAGCCCCGGGCCGATCAATCAGCCCCAGCATTTT. Translated, it gives CASSPGPINQPQHF.